This entry lists 22 T cell receptor beta chains sequenced from one sample in a study of blood T cell repertoires in COVID-19. Method: immunoSEQ multiplex PCR; TCRdb's copy keeps in-frame clones and lacks some. In the table there are about 120,000 clones, approximately 84% of which are singletons. What was sequenced was peripheral blood. These TCRs come from a woman in her thirties or forties with acute or convalescent COVID-19.

The chain couples TRBV6-5 to TRBJ1-5, with TRBD1 as a possible D gene (5 bases). Germline V gene sequence: CDR1 MNHEY, CDR2 SVGAGI. This CDR3 comprises 15 residues. V lost 6 bases to trimming and J lost 1 base, with 13 bases between them. CDR3 in amino acids: CASRAQAVSNQPQHF. CDR3 nucleotide sequence: TGTGCCAGCAGAGCACAGGCGGTGAGCAATCAGCCCCAGCATTTT.

CDR3 nucleotide sequence: TGTGCCAGCAGTCCAGGGGCCGAGCAGTACTTC. Its protein product is CASSPGAEQYF. The chain couples TRBV6-5 to TRBJ2-7; possible D gene TRBD1, 6 bases. The length of the CDR3 is 11 residues. The V end was cut by 5 bases, the J end by 6 bases, with 8 bases between. CDR1 and CDR2 from the germline V gene are MNHEY and SVGAGI.

This chain links TRBV5-4 with TRBJ2-4; D may be TRBD1 (5 bases). Trimming stripped 4 bases from V and 0 bases from J, with 8 bases between. CDR3 length equals 14 residues. CDR1 SGHNT and CDR2 YYREEE come from the germline V gene (reference sequence). CDR3 bases: TGTGCCAGCAGCCCGACAGCAGCCAAAAACATTCAGTACTTC. The encoded protein is CASSPTAAKNIQYF. Together with reference TRBV5-4 and TRBJ2-4, the CDR3 gives the full variable domain: ETGVTQSPTHLIKTRGQQVTLRCSSQSGHNTVSWYQQALGQGPQFIFQYYREEENGRGNFPPRFSGLQFPNYSSELNVNALELDDSALYLCASSPTAAKNIQYFGAGTRLSVL.

The CDR3: CASSREGDTEAFF. Here the CDR3 DNA reads TGTGCCAGCTCAAGGGAGGGGGACACTGAAGCTTTCTTT. The chain employs TRBV18 and TRBJ1-1, with D perhaps matching TRBD1 (6 bases). The CDR3 spans 13 residues. Germline-derived CDR1 and CDR2 are KGHSH and LQKENI. V was shortened by 5 bases and J by 3 bases, with 10 bases between the two germline ends.

This chain joins TRBV6-5 and TRBJ1-5; no reliable D call. V dropped 2 bases and J dropped 7 bases, with 9 bases sitting between them. The CDR3 has 13 amino acids. Per germline, CDR1 MNHEY and CDR2 SVGAGI. The CDR3 is CASSYGEEQPQHF. CDR3 in DNA: TGTGCCAGCAGTTACGGGGAGGAGCAGCCCCAGCATTTT.

The CDR3 spells CASSYSEQGPRGYTF. The CDR3 bases are TGTGCCAGCAGTTACTCAGAACAGGGGCCAAGGGGCTACACCTTC. The V gene is TRBV6-6, the J gene TRBJ1-2; 7 bases align to TRBD1. The CDR3 runs 15 residues. With 0 bases clipped from V and 8 bases from J, the junction kept 9 bases outside the gene matches. Germline CDR1 and CDR2: MNHNY and SVGAGI (reference sequence).

The chain employs TRBV25-1 and TRBJ1-4; 7 positions match TRBD1. The CDR3 runs 15 residues. V lost 0 bases and J lost 8; bases outside the gene matches: 6. Germline values: CDR1 MGHDK, CDR2 SYGVNS. The CDR3 spells CASSEYRGAGEKLFF. The CDR3 DNA is TGTGCCAGCAGTGAATACAGGGGGGCAGGCGAAAAACTGTTTTTT.

CDR3 sequence reads: CASSLSGGYTF. The CDR3 DNA follows: TGTGCCAGCAGCTTGTCAGGTGGCTACACCTTC. The V call is TRBV5-8, the J call TRBJ1-2, with D hard to call. CDR1 is SGHTS, CDR2 YDEGEE, per germline. With 1 base removed from V and 7 bases from J, the gap between germline ends came to 5 bases. The CDR3 totals 11 residues.

The V gene is TRBV10-1, the J gene TRBJ1-5; D is undetermined. V gave up 10 bases and J gave up 4 bases, with 8 bases separating them. Germline V CDR1 and CDR2: WNHNN, SYGVQD (reference sequence). This CDR3 contains 11 residues. CDR3 amino acids: CATPPNQPQHF. CDR3 nucleotides: TGCGCCACCCCCCCGAATCAGCCCCAGCATTTT.

The rearrangement uses TRBV7-2 and TRBJ2-1, with TRBD2 matching 9 bases. The length of the CDR3 is 17 residues. Per the germline V gene, CDR1 is SGHTA and CDR2 is FQGNSA. Trimming took 6 bases from V and 6 from J; bases not matched to a gene: 15. In nucleotides, the CDR3 is TGTGCCAGCAGTTCACAGGGAAGCGGGGGGAAGCGCAATGAGCAGTTCTTC. Translation gives CASSSQGSGGKRNEQFF. Combining the CDR3 with reference TRBV7-2 and TRBJ2-1 gives the whole variable domain GAGVSQSPSNKVTEKGKDVELRCDPISGHTALYWYRQSLGQGLEFLIYFQGNSAPDKSGLPSDRFSAERTGGSVSTLTIQRTQQEDSAVYLCASSSQGSGGKRNEQFFGPGTRLTVL.

CDR3 region: CATSRDKLGQGAYNEQFF. CDR3 sequence (DNA): TGTGCCACCAGCAGAGACAAACTGGGACAGGGGGCTTACAATGAGCAGTTCTTC. The chain joins TRBV15 to TRBJ2-1; 12 bases fit TRBD1. The length of the CDR3 is 18 residues. The germline gives CDR1 LNHNV, CDR2 YYDKDF (reference sequence). Trimming cost V 0 bases and J 4 bases; bases outside gene matches: 7.

V usage is TRBV30 and J usage is TRBJ2-7; D call uncertain. Germline values: CDR1 GTSNPN, CDR2 SVGIG (reference sequence). Trimming cost V 0 bases and J 9 bases, with 6 bases left between them. The CDR3 is 10 amino acids. CDR3 DNA: TGTGCCTGGAGTGTTGTCGGGCAGTACTTC. It encodes CAWSVVGQYF.

The V gene is TRBV29-1, the J gene TRBJ1-1; 7 bases map to TRBD1. The CDR3 spans 13 residues. Losses at the gene ends were 7 bases for V and 1 base for J; bases not matched to a gene: 6. Germline V gene sequence: CDR1 SQVTM, CDR2 ANQGSEA. The CDR3, as DNA: TGCAGCGCATCGGGACAGACGAACACTGAAGCTTTCTTT. This sequence encodes CSASGQTNTEAFF.

This chain joins TRBV24-1 and TRBJ2-7; a possible D gene is TRBD1 (6 bases). V was shortened by 9 bases and J by 2 bases, with 16 bases between the two germline ends. This CDR3 contains 14 residues. Germline CDR1 and CDR2: KGHDR and SFDVKD. CDR3 amino acids: CATQDRRPPYEQYF. The CDR3 coding sequence is TGTGCCACCCAGGACAGACGTCCTCCCTACGAGCAGTACTTC.

The genes are TRBV5-1 and TRBJ2-3; 8 nucleotides match TRBD1. The CDR3 extends over 18 amino acids. Per the germline V gene, CDR1 is SGHRS and CDR2 is YFSETQ. Germline trimming cut 1 base from V and 4 bases from J; bases unmatched to any gene: 14. In DNA, the CDR3 is TGCGCCAGCAGCTTGTGGGGTGGACAGGGAAACCCTTCAGATACGCAGTATTTT. As protein: CASSLWGGQGNPSDTQYF.

The chain carries TRBV19 and TRBJ2-3, with D hard to call. Trimming took 6 bases from V and 5 from J, leaving 9 bases between them. Germline CDR1 LNHDA, CDR2 SQIVND (reference sequence). The length of the CDR3 is 12 residues. The CDR3 protein is CASSNYEDTQYF. CDR3 DNA sequence: TGTGCCAGTAGCAACTACGAAGATACGCAGTATTTT.

The rearrangement links TRBV9 to TRBJ2-1, with 8 bases that match TRBD2. Trimming took 5 bases from V and 3 from J; bases not matched to a gene: 7. The CDR3 covers 15 residues. Germline V gene lookup returns CDR1 SGDLS and CDR2 YYNGEE. The CDR3 DNA sequence: TGTGCCAGCAGAACGGGGGGGTTGTACTACAATGAGCAGTTCTTC. This codes for CASRTGGLYYNEQFF.

The chain carries TRBV9 and TRBJ2-5; 8 positions agree with TRBD1. V lost 0 bases and J lost 2; bases outside the gene matches: 3. Per the germline V gene, CDR1 is SGDLS and CDR2 is YYNGEE. The CDR3 runs to 15 residues. CDR3 sequence: CASSVGGTGQETQYF. The CDR3 nucleotides are TGTGCCAGCAGCGTAGGTGGGACAGGTCAAGAGACCCAGTACTTC.

The rearrangement uses TRBV4-3 and TRBJ1-1; TRBD1 matches 10 bases. CDR1 LGHNA and CDR2 YSLEER come from the germline V gene. CDR3 length equals 14 residues. V shed 5 bases, J shed 3 bases, and the junction held 3 bases outside the gene matches. The CDR3 loop reads CASSSTGGYTEAFF. As DNA, the CDR3 is TGCGCCAGCAGCTCGACAGGGGGCTACACTGAAGCTTTCTTT.

This sequence joins TRBV6-5 and TRBJ2-7; D gene unclear. Germline lookup yields CDR1 MNHEY and CDR2 SVGAGI. This CDR3 spans 14 amino acids. The CDR3, as DNA: TGTGCGAGCGAGGAATACCGAGTCTCCTACGAGCAGTACTTC. Translating gives CASEEYRVSYEQYF.

The chain recombines TRBV6-1 with TRBJ2-1; D unclear. V lost 0 bases and J 6 bases, leaving 6 bases between the germline ends. The CDR3 runs to 13 residues. Germline V lookup: CDR1 MNHNS, CDR2 SASEGT. The CDR3 coding sequence is TGTGCCAGCAGTGAAGCGCGTGGCAATGAGCAGTTCTTC. Amino acids: CASSEARGNEQFF.

This clone was recorded a few times. The chain carries TRBV18 and TRBJ1-5, with TRBD1 as a possible D gene (5 bases). This CDR3 contains 14 residues. Looked up from germline, CDR1 is KGHSH and CDR2 is LQKENI. V shed 3 bases and J shed 5 bases, with 11 bases lying between them. CDR3 bases: TGTGCCAGCTCACCCGGACACCAGCATCAGCCCCAGCATTTT. Its translation is CASSPGHQHQPQHF.